Listed here is a single TCR beta chain. By how much of the sample it makes up, this clone is medium-sized (0.01 to 0.1%). Its binding antigen is unknown. Per-base qualities were not stored, and no clone one base away is much larger. The data were taken from a study of cytotoxic CD8 clonotypes in ibrutinib-treated CLL (dated by TCRdb to 2020 to 2022). As for the study more broadly: The cohort had over ten relapsed/refractory and 15 treatment-naive patients; 17 to 18 were IGHV unmutated. Partial responses were observed in some 24 patients and complete responses in 2; after a median follow-up of around 68 months, remission was maintained in approximately 14 patients and progression was observed in roughly 12. The response samples were drawn at a median of 12 months into treatment, with a range of roughly 6 to 36 months. On average, each sample had about 250,000 productive templates and more than 75,000 productive rearrangements. Longitudinal samples were obtainable from about 30% of the roughly 86 participants in the trial. Cryopreserved peripheral blood mononuclear cells were obtained before treatment, at response, and at either sustained remission or disease progression. Findings and caveats that apply to the study as a whole: Baseline clonality exceeded that of age-matched healthy donors and correlated strongly with circulating CD8+ T-cell counts. Public clonotypes were found to be uncommon and were observed to contract or remain stable during treatment; the increase in clonality was shown to reflect expansion of private clonotypes at ibrutinib response. Sustained-remission and progressing patients did not have matched sampling times, and lymph node repertoires were not examined. At ibrutinib response clonality went up, during sustained remission it held steady, and at progression it dropped back toward baseline.

Each clonotype received, on average, roughly 9.6x coverage in deep resolution sequencing performed on a MiSeq, where the target depth lay between 1 in 1 million and 1 in 200,000 T cells. TCR beta libraries were generated with the immunoSEQ hsTCRB Kit. The authors' pipeline ran thus. Data were analyzed with ImmunoSEQ Data Assistant and ImmunoSEQ Analyzer, with V, D and J genes assigned per IMGT definitions. Clonality, which ranges from 0 to 1, was calculated as one minus the normalized Shannon entropy of productive rearrangement frequencies. Only overrepresented clonotypes making up at least 0.05% of the repertoire of each patient were included in the public clonotype analysis. Repertoires from roughly 13 age-matched healthy donors in immuneACCESS were used as clonality controls. Not all clones reach the TCRdb copy of this immuneACCESS table, which keeps in-frame sequences only. Checked studies attribute under half of the gap to unresolved V genes and leave the rest unexplained. The DNA gave D and trimming, while V, J and clone size come from that table. This sample gives fewer than 100,000 clones in total; about 86% of them show up just once. Jointly, the top ten make up about 5.6% of the sample.

For TCR beta library preparation, approximately 2 micrograms of genomic DNA was extracted from cryopreserved PBMCs. Longitudinal blood samples from CLL patients on ibrutinib monotherapy were analyzed using high-throughput TCR beta sequencing. The patients took part in an open-label, single-center phase 2 trial of ibrutinib monotherapy. Compared with germline, V lacks 6 bases and J lacks 7 bases; bases without a gene match: 16. Spanning cysteine to phenylalanine, the CDR3 consists of 17 amino acids. Kept here is only the CDR3 DNA, which spans 51 bases and is read in frame from base 1. CDR1 and CDR2 were assigned from the germline V gene as SNHLY and FYNNEI.

The sequence derives from a human donor with chronic lymphocytic leukemia. The specimen was PBMCs, collected before ibrutinib treatment. The chain was built from TRBV2 and TRBJ2-7; TRBD2 fits 12 bases in the junction. The DNA reads as follows: TGTGCCAGCAGGGACAACGGACTAGCGGGGCCTGGGAAGGAGCAGTACTTC. This sequence encodes CASRDNGLAGPGKEQYF.